The clone carrying this T cell receptor beta chain was counted only a few times. Antigen specificity is unknown. Both TRBC1 and TRBC2 were covered by a beta constant-region primer of two equimolar oligonucleotides. Nested alpha and beta constant-region primers with the SP2 primer drove four PCR rounds on ligated cDNA. TCRdb redid the calling of the UMI-ligation and nested PCR reads with MiXCR, one entry per CDR3 protein. In the table there are 99,000 or so distinct CDR3 sequences, 13% to 15% of which are singletons. The data stem from a study of naive and memory T cell subsets. Points from the study as a whole: Naive repertoires, especially CD8, held a few larger clonotypes, possibly memory cells re-expressing CD45RA.

The CDR3 length is 16 residues. V dropped 0 bases and J dropped 3 bases, with 15 bases sitting between them. Germline V gene sequence: CDR1 LGHNA, CDR2 YSLEER. Material for sequencing was naive CD8+ T cells from blood. The chain joins TRBV4-3 to TRBJ2-7; D gene unclear. This receptor was obtained from a human donor in good health. The CDR3 DNA reads as TGCGCCAGCAGCCAAGATCGAGGCCCCTTTAACTACGAGCAGTACTTC. Protein: CASSQDRGPFNYEQYF.